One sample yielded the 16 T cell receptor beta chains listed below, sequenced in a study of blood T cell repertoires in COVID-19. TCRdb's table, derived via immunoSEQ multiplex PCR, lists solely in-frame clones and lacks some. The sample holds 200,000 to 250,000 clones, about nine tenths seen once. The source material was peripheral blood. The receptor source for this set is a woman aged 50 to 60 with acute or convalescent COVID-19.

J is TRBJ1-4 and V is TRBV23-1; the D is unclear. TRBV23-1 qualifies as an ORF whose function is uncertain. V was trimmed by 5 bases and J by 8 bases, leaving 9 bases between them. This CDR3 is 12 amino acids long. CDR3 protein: CASSAEGEKLFF. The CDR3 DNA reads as TGCGCCAGCAGTGCGGAGGGAGAAAAACTGTTTTTT.

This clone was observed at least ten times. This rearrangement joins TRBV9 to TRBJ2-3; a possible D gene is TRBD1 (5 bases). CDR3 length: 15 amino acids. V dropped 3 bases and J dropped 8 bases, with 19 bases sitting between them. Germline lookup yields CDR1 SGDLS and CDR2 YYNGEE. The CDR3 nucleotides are TGTGCCAGCAGCGCCCACAATCTCCAGGGTGGTACGCAGTATTTT. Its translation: CASSAHNLQGGTQYF.

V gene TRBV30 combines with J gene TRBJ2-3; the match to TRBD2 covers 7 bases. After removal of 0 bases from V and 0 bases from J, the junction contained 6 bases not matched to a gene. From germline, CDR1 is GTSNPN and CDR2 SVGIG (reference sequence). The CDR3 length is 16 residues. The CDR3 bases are TGTGCCTGGAGTGTAGGCGCGGGAGAGAGCACAGATACGCAGTATTTT. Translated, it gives CAWSVGAGESTDTQYF.

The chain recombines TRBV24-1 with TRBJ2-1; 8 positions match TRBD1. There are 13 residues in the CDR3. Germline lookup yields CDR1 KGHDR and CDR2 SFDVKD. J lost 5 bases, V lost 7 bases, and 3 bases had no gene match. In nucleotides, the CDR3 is TGTGCCACCAGAGGACAGGGTAACAATGAGCAGTTCTTC. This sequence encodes CATRGQGNNEQFF.

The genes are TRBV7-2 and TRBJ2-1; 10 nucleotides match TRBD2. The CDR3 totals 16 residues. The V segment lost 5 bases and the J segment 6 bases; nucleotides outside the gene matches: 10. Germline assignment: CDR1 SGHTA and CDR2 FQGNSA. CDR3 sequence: CASSPQGLAGANEQFF. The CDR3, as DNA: TGTGCCAGCAGCCCCCAGGGGCTAGCGGGAGCCAATGAGCAGTTCTTC.

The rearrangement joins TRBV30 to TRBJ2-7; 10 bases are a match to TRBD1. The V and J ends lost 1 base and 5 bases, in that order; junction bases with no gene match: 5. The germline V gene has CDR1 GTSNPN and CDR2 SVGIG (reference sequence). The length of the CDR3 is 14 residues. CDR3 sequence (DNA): TGTGCCTGGAGTGCGGGACAGGGGTGGAACGAGCAGTACTTC. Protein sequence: CAWSAGQGWNEQYF.

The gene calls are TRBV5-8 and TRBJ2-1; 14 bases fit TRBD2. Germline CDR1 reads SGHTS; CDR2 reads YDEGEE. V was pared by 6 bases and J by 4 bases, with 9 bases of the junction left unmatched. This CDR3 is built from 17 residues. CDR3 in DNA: TGTGCCAGCATGCCCCGAAGACTAGCGGGGGGGTACAATGAGCAGTTCTTC. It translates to CASMPRRLAGGYNEQFF.

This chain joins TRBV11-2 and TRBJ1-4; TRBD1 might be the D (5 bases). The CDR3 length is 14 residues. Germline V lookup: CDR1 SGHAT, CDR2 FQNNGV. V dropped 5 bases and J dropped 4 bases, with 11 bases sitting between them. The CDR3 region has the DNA TGTGCCAGCAGCCCGACAGACTTTAATGAAAAACTGTTTTTT. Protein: CASSPTDFNEKLFF.

The CDR3 DNA is TGCAGCGTTGGAGGACAGGCCAATCAGCCCCAGCATTTT. This translates into CSVGGQANQPQHF. V gene TRBV29-1 combines with J gene TRBJ1-5; 7 nucleotides match TRBD1. CDR3 length equals 13 residues. CDR1 and CDR2 (germline): SQVTM, ANQGSEA. V lost 4 bases, J lost 3 bases, and 3 bases stayed unmatched.

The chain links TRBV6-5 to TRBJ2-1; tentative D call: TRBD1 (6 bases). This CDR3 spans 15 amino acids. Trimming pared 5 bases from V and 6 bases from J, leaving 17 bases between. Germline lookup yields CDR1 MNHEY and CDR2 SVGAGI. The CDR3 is CASSLQGPLGNEQFF. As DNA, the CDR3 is TGTGCCAGCAGTCTGCAGGGGCCACTAGGCAATGAGCAGTTCTTC.

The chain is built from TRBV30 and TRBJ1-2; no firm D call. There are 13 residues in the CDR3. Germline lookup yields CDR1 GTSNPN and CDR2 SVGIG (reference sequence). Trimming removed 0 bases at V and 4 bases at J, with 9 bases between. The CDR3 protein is CAWSVSLLYGYTF. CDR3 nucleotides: TGTGCCTGGAGTGTCTCTCTTCTCTATGGCTACACCTTC.

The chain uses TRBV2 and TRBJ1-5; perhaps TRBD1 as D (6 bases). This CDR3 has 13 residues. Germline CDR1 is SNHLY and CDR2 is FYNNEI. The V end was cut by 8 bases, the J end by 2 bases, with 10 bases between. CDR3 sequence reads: CASYEGGNQPQHF. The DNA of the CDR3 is TGTGCCAGCTACGAGGGGGGCAATCAGCCCCAGCATTTT.

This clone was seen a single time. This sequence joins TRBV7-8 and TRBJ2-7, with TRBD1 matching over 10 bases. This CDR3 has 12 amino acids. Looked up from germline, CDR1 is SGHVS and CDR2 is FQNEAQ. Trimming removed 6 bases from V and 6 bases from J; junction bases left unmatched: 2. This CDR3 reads CASSWDRGEQYF. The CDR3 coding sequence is TGTGCCAGCAGTTGGGACAGGGGCGAGCAGTACTTC.

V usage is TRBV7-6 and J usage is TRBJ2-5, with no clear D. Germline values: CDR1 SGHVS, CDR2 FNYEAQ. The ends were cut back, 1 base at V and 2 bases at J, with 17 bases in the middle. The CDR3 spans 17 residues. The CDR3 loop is CASSLVSWAIPQETQYF. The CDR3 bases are TGTGCCAGCAGCTTAGTATCCTGGGCTATTCCTCAAGAGACCCAGTACTTC.

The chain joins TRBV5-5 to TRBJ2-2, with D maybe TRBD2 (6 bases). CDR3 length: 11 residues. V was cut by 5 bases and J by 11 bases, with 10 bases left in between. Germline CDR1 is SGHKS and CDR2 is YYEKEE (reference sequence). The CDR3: CASRLGTELFF. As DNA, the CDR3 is TGTGCCAGCAGACTCGGGACTGAGCTGTTTTTT.

CDR3 sequence (DNA): TGTGCCAGCAGCTTGGACACCGGAAACACCATATATTTT. Protein sequence: CASSLDTGNTIYF. V usage is TRBV11-2 and J usage is TRBJ1-3, with D perhaps matching TRBD1 (5 bases). Germline loops: CDR1 SGHAT, CDR2 FQNNGV. The V gene lost 3 bases and the J gene lost 4 bases, with 7 bases spanning the gap. The CDR3 loop spans 13 amino acids. The whole variable domain, filled in from reference TRBV11-2 and TRBJ1-3, reads EAGVAQSPRYKIIEKRQSVAFWCNPISGHATLYWYQQILGQGPKLLIQFQNNGVVDDSQLPKDRFSAERLKGVDSTLKIQPAKLEDSAVYLCASSLDTGNTIYFGEGSWLTVV.